The text below deals with one T cell receptor beta chain. Its antigen is as yet unknown. The data belong to a study of T cell repertoires in cytomegalovirus infection. CDR3 length equals 13 residues. V shed 5 bases and J shed 5 bases, with 12 bases lying between them. Germline CDR1 SGHVT, CDR2 SQSDAQ. TCRdb analysed the reads with MiXCR anew, one entry per CDR3 protein. The sample has some 900,000 distinct CDR3 sequences, less than 35% seen once; the top ten hold about an eighth. V usage is TRBV7-4 and J usage is TRBJ1-1; D is undetermined. This TCR came from a human donor in good health (CMV status not recorded). Some clones in this sample may be carry-over from other donors' samples. Here the sequenced sample was cultured CD8+ T cells from PBMCs, taken from culture after CMV antigen stimulation. CDR3 region: CASSPPVVTEAFF. CDR3 DNA sequence: TGTGCCAGCAGCCCCCCTGTAGTGACTGAAGCTTTCTTT.